The present T cell receptor beta chain was sequenced within a study of shared clonotypes between healthy human individuals. Regarding this clone: What it binds is unknown.

Donors, healthy HIV-negative adults, lacked recent acute infections or vaccinations. Repertoires were generated with immunoSEQ multiplex PCR, while TCRdb's copy carries only in-frame clones and drops some. Here the sample spans around 2.5 million clones, 93% being singletons. CDR3 length: 17 residues. Germline V lookup: CDR1 MDHEN, CDR2 SYDVKM. V trimming: 6 bases; J trimming: 1 base; junction bases outside the gene matches: 9. Study outcomes and limitations: Genetic and exposure-history diversity was limited by the small donor number. Sorted-subset sequencing, rarefaction showed, was incomplete despite large depth. Sequencing depth was expected to influence donor clonotype sharing.

The sequencing sample was made of naive CD4+ T cells from PBMCs. Specified subset: CD45RA+ positively selected. The sequence derives from a man aged 18 to 29 in good health. Some clones in this sample may be carry-over from other donors' samples. V is TRBV28 and J is TRBJ2-3; TRBD2 aligns across 11 bases. The CDR3, as DNA: TGTGCCAGCAGCCGAAGGGGGACTAGCGGAGGCACAGATACGCAGTATTTT. Amino acid sequence: CASSRRGTSGGTDTQYF.